This T cell receptor beta chain was sequenced in a study of control samples from healthy donors and cancer patients. Looked up from germline, CDR1 is MDHEN and CDR2 is SYDVKM. Trimming took off 3 bases at V and 0 bases at J, with 21 bases between the two ends. The CDR3 runs to 20 residues. Produced via immunoSEQ multiplex PCR; TCRdb's table is partial and in-frame only. In the table there are 150,000 to 200,000 clones, around nine tenths of which are singletons. Sequencing was performed on blood. This chain links TRBV28 with TRBJ1-6; TRBD1 might be the D (6 bases). The TCR originated in a man in his thirties or forties in good health. The CDR3 reads CASSFPPGTGKSSYNSPLHF. CDR3 coding DNA: TGTGCCAGCAGTTTTCCGCCAGGTACAGGGAAGAGCTCCTATAATTCACCCCTCCACTTT.